This T cell receptor (beta chain) was recorded in a study of T cell responses to AZD1222 COVID-19 vaccine. Points on this clone: Antigen unknown.

Broader study findings: The donors showed a predominance of white British ancestry and of females, with possible underestimation of clonal diversity. With dominance at 160-218 and 743-854, vaccine-associated CD4 TCRs spanned spike. Only after the peak T cell response were repertoires sampled.

The method was immunoSEQ multiplex PCR; TCRdb's version includes in-frame clones alone and lacks a portion of them. The sample shows 84,000 or so clones, roughly nine tenths of them seen only once. The germline V gene encodes CDR1 KGHSH and CDR2 LQKENI. CDR3 length: 16 residues. V lost 5 bases and J lost 0, with 14 bases in between. The J gene is TRBJ1-3, the V gene TRBV18; maybe TRBD1 (5 bases). This receptor was obtained from an adult in good health. The source was peripheral blood, collected on day 0 of AZD1222 vaccination. The CDR3 coding sequence is TGTGCCAGCTCAACCTTACAGGTTAACTCTGGAAACACCATATATTTT. Translating gives CASSTLQVNSGNTIYF. Full variable domain (rest looked up from reference TRBV18 and TRBJ1-3): NAGVMQNPRHLVRRRGQEARLRCSPMKGHSHVYWYRQLPEEGLKFMVYLQKENIIDESGMPKERFSAEFPKEGPSILRIQQVVRGDSAAYFCASSTLQVNSGNTIYFGEGSWLTVV.